The present T cell receptor beta chain was sequenced within a study of CD8+CD57+ T cells in acquired aplastic anemia. Researchers used genomic DNA as the template to profile TCR beta VDJ and CDR3. TCRdb called the reads again in MiXCR, with one record for every CDR3 protein. The table has some 140,000 distinct CDR3 sequences, roughly half seen once. It was patients with CD8+CD57+ cell expansion by flow cytometry who were chosen for sequencing. Patients uniformly had severe acquired aplastic anemia. Prior therapy had not been administered to any patient at the time of blood sampling. CDR3 length equals 14 residues. V was pared by 4 bases and J by 4 bases, with 16 bases between. Germline CDR1 SQVTM, CDR2 ANQGSEA.

What was sequenced was sorted CD4+, CD8+, or CD8+CD57+ T cells (not recorded which) from PBMCs. This sequence originates from a human donor with aplastic anemia. The genes are TRBV29-1 and TRBJ1-2; maybe TRBD1 (5 bases). The CDR3 loop reads CSVGMGRLIYGYTF. DNA of the CDR3: TGCAGCGTTGGTATGGGACGTCTTATCTATGGCTACACCTTC.